Shown below are 32 T cell receptor beta chains from a single sample sequenced in a study of cytomegalovirus exposure and HLA in healthy donors. Primers for the PCR totalled 60 Vbeta and 13 Jbeta. Sequenced by immunoSEQ multiplex PCR; TCRdb stores in-frame clones only, minus some. The repertoire consists of 100,000 to 150,000 clones, with 77% occurring once and the leading ten covering less than 6%. Material for sequencing was PBMCs. Receptors originate from a young man in good health and CMV-seropositive.

The rearrangement uses TRBV30 and TRBJ2-7; D not certain. CDR3 length: 11 amino acids. Trimming left V 0 bases short and J 4 bases short, with 4 bases between. The V gene's germline CDR1 is GTSNPN and CDR2 SVGIG (reference sequence). The CDR3 is CAWSVTYEQYF. CDR3 in DNA: TGTGCCTGGAGTGTAACTTACGAGCAGTACTTC. Looking up the rest from reference TRBV30 and TRBJ2-7 gives the full variable domain: SQTIHQWPATLVQPVGSPLSLECTVEGTSNPNLYWYRQAAGRGLQLLFYSVGIGQISSEVPQNLSASRPQDRQFILSSKKLLLSDSGFYLCAWSVTYEQYFGPGTRLTVT.

Details on this clone: One end of the junction fails to match germline, which may point to a read error. The chain has TRBV7-9 and TRBJ1-2; 7 positions match TRBD1. Germline V gives CDR1 SEHNR, CDR2 FQNEAQ (reference sequence). The length of the CDR3 is 15 residues. The CDR3 region has the DNA TGTTCCAGCAGCTCCTGGGACAGCGAGTTATATGGCTACACCTTC. It codes for CSSSSWDSELYGYTF. Full variable domain (missing parts from reference TRBV7-9 and TRBJ1-2): DTGVSQNPRHKITKRGQNVTFRCDPISEHNRLYWYRQTLGQGPEFLTYFQNEAQLEKSRLLSDRFSAERPKGSFSTLEIQRTEQGDSAMYLCSSSSWDSELYGYTFGSGTRLTVV.

The rearrangement joins TRBV19 to TRBJ2-1; 10 bases fit TRBD2. The V gene's germline CDR1 is LNHDA and CDR2 SQIVND (reference sequence). V was pared by 3 bases and J by 6 bases, with 5 bases of the junction left unmatched. The CDR3 extends over 15 amino acids. The CDR3: CASSIRTSGLNEQFF. DNA for the CDR3: TGTGCCAGTAGTATCCGGACTAGCGGACTCAATGAGCAGTTCTTC.

This chain uses TRBV10-2 with TRBJ2-7; 16 nucleotides agree with TRBD2. Germline CDR1 is WSHSY and CDR2 is SAAADI. The J segment lost 3 bases and the V segment lost 6 bases, leaving 8 bases of the junction unmatched. The CDR3 contains 17 residues. CDR3 loop: CASRPGLAGGWFYEQYF. The CDR3 nucleotides read TGCGCCAGCAGACCGGGACTAGCGGGGGGGTGGTTCTACGAGCAGTACTTC.

The chain recombines TRBV5-4 with TRBJ2-3; tentatively, D is TRBD2 (5 bases). The germline V gene has CDR1 SGHNT and CDR2 YYREEE (reference sequence). Trimming took off 9 bases at V and 3 bases at J, with 17 bases between the two ends. The CDR3 spans 14 residues. The CDR3 spells CAITREGKTDTQYF. CDR3 nucleotide sequence: TGTGCCATCACGCGAGAGGGTAAGACAGATACGCAGTATTTT.

This chain joins TRBV7-6 and TRBJ1-1; 9 bases line up with TRBD1. CDR1 and CDR2 (germline): SGHVS, FNYEAQ. J was trimmed by 5 bases and V by 5 bases; bases with no gene match: 15. The CDR3 runs 17 residues. CDR3: CASSAAHGTGGITEAFF. In DNA, the CDR3 is TGTGCCAGCAGCGCCGCCCACGGCACAGGGGGCATTACTGAAGCTTTCTTT.

This clone has a single count. This chain uses TRBV28 with TRBJ1-2; no clear D gene. CDR1 MDHEN and CDR2 SYDVKM come from the germline V gene. Trimming cost V 1 base and J 4 bases, with 19 bases left between them. This CDR3 is 17 amino acids long. CDR3 sequence reads: CASSLSRSADPSYGYTF. The CDR3 DNA reads as TGTGCCAGCAGTTTATCTAGGTCGGCCGATCCCAGCTATGGCTACACCTTC.

The chain is built from TRBV2 and TRBJ2-1; D is possibly TRBD2 (5 bases). The V gene lost 8 bases and the J gene lost 6 bases, with 8 bases spanning the gap. CDR3 size: 11 residues. The germline gives CDR1 SNHLY, CDR2 FYNNEI. The CDR3 DNA is TGTGCCAGCGTCGGGGTCAATGAGCAGTTCTTC. It translates to CASVGVNEQFF.

The chain carries TRBV6-6 and TRBJ2-3; 11 nucleotides line up with TRBD1. This CDR3 is built from 16 residues. Germline-derived CDR1 and CDR2 are MNHNY and SVGAGI (reference sequence). J gave up 2 bases and V 5 bases, and 6 bases lay outside the gene matches. CDR3 amino acids: CASSPRTGGSTDTQYF. CDR3 bases: TGTGCCAGCAGTCCACGGACAGGGGGCTCCACAGATACGCAGTATTTT.

In this sample, this clone turned up many times. The sample contains more than one DNA sequence encoding this CDR3. J is TRBJ1-5 and V is TRBV7-2; D is uncertain. V dropped 1 base and J dropped 6 bases, with 10 bases sitting between them. The germline V gene has CDR1 SGHTA and CDR2 FQGNSA. The CDR3 extends over 14 amino acids. The CDR3 is CASSLVGVRQPQHF. The CDR3 DNA reads TGTGCCAGCAGCTTAGTCGGGGTACGTCAGCCCCAGCATTTT.

The chain has TRBV5-4 and TRBJ1-4, with 8 bases fitting TRBD1. This CDR3 region has 17 residues. Germline assignment: CDR1 SGHNT and CDR2 YYREEE (reference sequence). The V gene end was trimmed by 3 bases and the J gene end by 2 bases; junction bases not matched to a gene: 9. This chain's CDR3 is CASSWTGRGTTNEKLFF. CDR3 DNA sequence: TGTGCCAGCAGCTGGACAGGGAGGGGGACGACTAATGAAAAACTGTTTTTT.

The V call is TRBV5-6, the J call TRBJ1-1; D is uncertain. Germline V gives CDR1 SGHDT, CDR2 YYEEEE. This CDR3 comprises 13 residues. V was pared by 1 base and J by 1 base, with 5 bases between. CDR3 sequence reads: CASSLIKNTEAFF. CDR3 in DNA: TGTGCCAGCAGCTTGATCAAGAACACTGAAGCTTTCTTT. Full variable domain (outside the CDR3, taken from reference TRBV5-6 and TRBJ1-1): DAGVTQSPTHLIKTRGQQVTLRCSPKSGHDTVSWYQQALGQGPQFIFQYYEEEERQRGNFPDRFSGHQFPNYSSELNVNALLLGDSALYLCASSLIKNTEAFFGQGTRLTVV.

This sequence joins TRBV21-1 and TRBJ1-1. TRBV21-1 is a recognized pseudogene. This CDR3 has 15 amino acids. This CDR3 reads CASSKARVMNTEAFF. The DNA of the CDR3 is TGTGCCAGCAGCAAAGCTAGAGTAATGAACACTGAAGCTTTCTTT.

The genes are TRBV5-6 and TRBJ1-1, with TRBD1 identical over 8 bases. Germline V gene data show CDR1 as SGHDT and CDR2 as YYEEEE. The CDR3 is made up of 13 amino acids. Unmatched junction bases numbered 5, after V lost 3 bases and J lost 7 bases. The CDR3 reads CASSYGTGHEAFF. DNA of the CDR3: TGTGCCAGCAGCTACGGGACAGGCCATGAAGCTTTCTTT.

The V call is TRBV5-5, the J call TRBJ1-2; 12 nucleotides align to TRBD1. With V trimmed by 2 bases and J by 5 bases, 7 bases remained unmatched. Looked up from germline, CDR1 is SGHKS and CDR2 is YYEKEE (reference sequence). CDR3 length: 16 residues. This CDR3 is CASSFLRDRGLYGYTF. In nucleotides, the CDR3 is TGTGCCAGCAGCTTTCTACGGGACAGGGGGCTGTATGGCTACACCTTC.

The J gene is TRBJ1-4, the V gene TRBV6-1, with D uncertain. V lost 4 bases to trimming and J lost 4 bases, with 13 bases between them. Looked up from germline, CDR1 is MNHNS and CDR2 is SASEGT. This CDR3 region has 15 residues. The CDR3 coding sequence is TGTGCCAGCAGTGGGGTGGTGGACTATAATGAAAAACTGTTTTTT. Its protein product is CASSGVVDYNEKLFF.

V and J are TRBV18 and TRBJ1-1; D remains unclear. Germline CDR1 is KGHSH and CDR2 is LQKENI. This CDR3 is 13 amino acids long. Trimming removed 3 bases at V and 2 bases at J, with 7 bases between. As DNA, the CDR3 is TGTGCCAGCTCACCTTGGGCCAACACTGAAGCTTTCTTT. It yields the protein CASSPWANTEAFF.

The chain uses TRBV2 and TRBJ2-5, with 11 bases fitting TRBD2. The V segment lost 0 bases and the J segment 5 bases; nucleotides outside the gene matches: 8. The germline V gene encodes CDR1 SNHLY and CDR2 FYNNEI. The CDR3 has 17 residues. CDR3 protein: CASSEALSGGASETQYF. The CDR3 DNA follows: TGTGCCAGCAGTGAAGCGCTTAGCGGGGGGGCCTCGGAGACCCAGTACTTC.

This clone has more than one count but fewer than ten. The rearrangement joins TRBV7-6 to TRBJ2-5; 9 positions agree with TRBD2. Germline values: CDR1 SGHVS, CDR2 FNYEAQ. The CDR3 runs 17 residues. The J segment lost 0 bases and the V segment lost 1 base, leaving 6 bases of the junction unmatched. In nucleotides, the CDR3 is TGTGCCAGCAGCTTAGGGTTGGCGGGGGGGTACCAAGAGACCCAGTACTTC. Translated, it gives CASSLGLAGGYQETQYF.

Details on this clone: Mismatch with germline at one junction end may stem from a read error. The V and J genes are TRBV6-5 and TRBJ2-5; D is unclear. This CDR3 comprises 13 residues. CDR1 MNHEY and CDR2 SVGAGI come from the germline V gene. CDR3 in amino acids: CASSNSRKETQYF. The CDR3 DNA reads as TGTGCCAGCAGTAACTCGCGAAAGGAGACCCAGTACTTC.

This rearrangement joins TRBV5-5 to TRBJ1-5; 9 bases match TRBD1. This CDR3 spans 16 amino acids. CDR1 is SGHKS, CDR2 YYEKEE, per germline (reference sequence). Trimming cost V 4 bases and J 6 bases; bases outside gene matches: 11. CDR3 residues: CASSPEVNRGPQPQHF. The CDR3 bases are TGTGCCAGCAGCCCAGAGGTGAACAGGGGGCCTCAGCCCCAGCATTTT.

The chain combines TRBV19 with TRBJ2-7; 7 positions agree with TRBD1. The V segment lost 4 bases and the J segment 2 bases; nucleotides outside the gene matches: 5. CDR1 is LNHDA and CDR2 is SQIVND in the germline V gene (reference sequence). This CDR3 has 14 residues. CDR3 residues: CASSSGTVTYEQYF. As DNA, the CDR3 is TGTGCCAGTAGTAGTGGGACAGTAACCTACGAGCAGTACTTC.

V is TRBV5-1 and J is TRBJ2-2; D not certain. V lost 0 bases and J lost 1, with 13 bases in between. The CDR3 totals 17 residues. The germline V gene has CDR1 SGHRS and CDR2 YFSETQ. The CDR3 protein is CASSLADMVLNTGELFF. CDR3 coding DNA: TGCGCCAGCAGCTTGGCCGACATGGTCTTGAACACCGGGGAGCTGTTTTTT. Full variable domain (missing parts from reference TRBV5-1 and TRBJ2-2): KAGVTQTPRYLIKTRGQQVTLSCSPISGHRSVSWYQQTPGQGLQFLFEYFSETQRNKGNFPGRFSGRQFSNSRSEMNVSTLELGDSALYLCASSLADMVLNTGELFFGEGSRLTVL.

The chain links TRBV19 to TRBJ1-1; the match to TRBD1 covers 8 bases. Germline V CDR1 and CDR2: LNHDA, SQIVND (reference sequence). This CDR3 is 14 amino acids long. V shed 5 bases and J 3 bases; nucleotides not matched to a gene: 5. The CDR3 here is CASSPDRGDTEAFF. In nucleotides, the CDR3 is TGTGCCAGTAGTCCAGACAGGGGAGACACTGAAGCTTTCTTT.

The V call is TRBV6-6, the J call TRBJ2-7; 7 nucleotides line up with TRBD2. Germline-derived CDR1 and CDR2 are MNHNY and SVGAGI (reference sequence). J gave up 3 bases and V 5 bases, and 4 bases lay outside the gene matches. This CDR3 comprises 13 residues. The CDR3 DNA follows: TGTGCCAGCAGTCCGGGACTACACTACGAGCAGTACTTC. This encodes CASSPGLHYEQYF.

The V and J genes are TRBV6-1 and TRBJ1-2; D perhaps matches TRBD1 (5 bases). The CDR3 is made up of 15 amino acids. Germline V lookup: CDR1 MNHNS, CDR2 SASEGT. The ends were cut back, 7 bases at V and 4 bases at J, with 19 bases in the middle. The CDR3 sequence: CASTEWQGGVYGYTF. The CDR3 coding sequence is TGTGCCAGCACCGAATGGCAGGGCGGCGTCTATGGCTACACCTTC.

For this clone: The junction departs from the called germline gene at one end, perhaps through a read error. The chain uses TRBV7-7 and TRBJ2-5; D possibly corresponds to TRBD1 (6 bases). Germline V gene lookup returns CDR1 SSHAT and CDR2 FNYEAQ (reference sequence). The CDR3 spans 14 residues. CDR3 loop: CASSSRDNQETQYF. Here the CDR3 DNA reads TGTGCTAGCAGCTCCCGGGACAACCAAGAGACCCAGTACTTC.

This chain links TRBV6-5 with TRBJ2-3; D unresolved. The CDR3 spans 14 residues. Germline V gene lookup returns CDR1 MNHEY and CDR2 SVGAGI. Trimming took off 0 bases at V and 2 bases at J, with 6 bases between the two ends. The CDR3 reads CASSYSRATDTQYF. DNA for the CDR3: TGTGCCAGCAGTTACTCGAGAGCCACAGATACGCAGTATTTT.

The chain joins TRBV5-4 to TRBJ2-3; D not certain. The V end lost 3 bases, the J end lost 6 bases, and 17 bases lay between the germline ends. Germline CDR1 and CDR2: SGHNT and YYREEE (reference sequence). CDR3 length: 15 residues. This CDR3 reads CASSSVGVAWDTQYF. The CDR3, as DNA: TGTGCCAGCAGCTCCGTGGGTGTAGCATGGGATACGCAGTATTTT.

This chain uses TRBV6-5 with TRBJ1-2; 10 positions match TRBD1. CDR1 is MNHEY and CDR2 is SVGAGI in the germline V gene. Unmatched junction bases numbered 8, after V lost 2 bases and J lost 8 bases. The CDR3 spans 15 residues. The CDR3 reads CASSYAPGQGTGYTF. CDR3 DNA: TGTGCCAGCAGTTACGCTCCGGGACAGGGGACAGGCTACACCTTC.

The V and J genes are TRBV11-3 and TRBJ1-1, with 7 positions matching TRBD1. In germline, CDR1 is SGHNT, CDR2 YENEEA. V dropped 5 bases and J dropped 1; count of bases not matched to a gene: 1. The CDR3 contains 13 residues. In DNA form, the CDR3 reads TGTGCCAGCAGCCAGGGGGGGAACACTGAAGCTTTCTTT. Its translation: CASSQGGNTEAFF.

The V call is TRBV11-2, the J call TRBJ1-2; perhaps TRBD1 as D (5 bases). Germline V gene sequence: CDR1 SGHAT, CDR2 FQNNGV. The CDR3 extends over 18 amino acids. Trimming pared 5 bases from V and 4 bases from J, leaving 26 bases between. The CDR3 loop is CASSPVDPWQGLGYGYTF. The CDR3 bases are TGTGCCAGCAGCCCCGTCGACCCCTGGCAGGGTTTAGGCTATGGCTACACCTTC.